This T cell receptor (beta chain) was captured in a study of metastatic and nonmetastatic thyroid tumors. At the level of the study: Both malignant and benign thyroid patients supplied peripheral blood and tumor or nodule tissue samples, across which the repertoires of these patients were then compared.

The CDR3 contains 14 residues. Trimming took 6 bases from V and 0 from J; bases not matched to a gene: 5. The germline gives CDR1 MNHNS, CDR2 SASEGT. Findings and limits, study-wide: Benign nodules were reported to have significantly lower TCR beta diversity than malignant thyroid tumors, in blood and tumor.

Until they underwent thyroid surgery, no patient had received any treatment. As handled by the study authors: Using the CDR3 differences seen across clinicopathological groups, the authors built a distant-metastasis classifier for papillary thyroid cancer, which was meant to discriminate distant-metastatic patients. TCRdb re-clonotyped the PCR reads through MiXCR. The authors' filters were not applied to this entry. The profile shows almost 85,000 clones, roughly an eighth of them singletons. This clone was seen repeatedly, ten times or more. Its antigen remains unidentified. The chain has TRBV6-1 and TRBJ2-7; 7 bases are shared with TRBD2. This receptor was identified in a female donor with papillary thyroid cancer or a benign thyroid nodule (not recorded which). Some clones in this sample may be carry-over from other donors' samples. Sequencing was carried out using tumor tissue. CDR3 protein: CASRSSGPSYEQYF. The CDR3 coding sequence is TGTGCCAGCAGAAGTAGCGGGCCCTCCTACGAGCAGTACTTC.